This T cell receptor beta chain was obtained from a study of post-analysis software for immune sequencing data. Unique molecular identifiers were carried by the TCR beta cDNA libraries. The T cell input of roughly 0.95 to 10 million gave around 450,000 cDNA molecules. TCRdb passed the PCR reads through MiXCR, listing each CDR3 protein once. The sample consists of 740,000 or so distinct CDR3 sequences, approximately 53% of them appearing once. The V end was cut by 2 bases, the J end by 1 base, with 9 bases between. The CDR3 length is 13 residues. In germline, CDR1 is GTSNPN, CDR2 SVGIG (reference sequence). A note on this clonotype: Its antigen is as yet unknown.

Notes on the study in general: The five TRBV segments detected at higher frequency in patients than in controls included TRBV5-6, TRBV5-1 and TRBV20-1. By F measure, strong co-clustering occurred among samples prepared in the same batch.

The sample was blood. The chain uses TRBV30 and TRBJ2-7; tentatively, D is TRBD1 (6 bases). The source is a girl aged 5-17 years with multiple sclerosis. The CDR3 reads CAWSPGTSYEQYF. CDR3 DNA: TGTGCCTGGAGTCCCGGGACATCCTACGAGCAGTACTTC.